The clone carrying this T cell receptor beta chain was recorded once. Its target is unknown. The data derive from a study of shared clonotypes between healthy human individuals. Whole-study results and caveats: Memory subsets had estimated richness that was generally smaller than that of naive subsets.

V dropped 1 base and J dropped 5 bases, with 14 bases sitting between them. This CDR3 region has 15 residues. CDR1 is SGHVS, CDR2 FQNEAQ, per germline. Over several immunoSEQ plates, each subset's genomic DNA was distributed in even portions. Sequenced by immunoSEQ multiplex PCR; TCRdb stores in-frame clones only, minus some. The profile shows around 1.1 million clones, approximately 78% of them singletons. The chain employs TRBV7-8 and TRBJ2-5, with D perhaps assigned TRBD1 or TRBD2 (5 bases each). Sequencing used memory CD4+ T cells from PBMCs. The sample's subset: CD45RA-negative fraction. The receptor was derived from a man between 18 and 35 years old in good health. Some clones in this sample may be carry-over from other donors' samples. The CDR3 spells CASSLGFREWETQYF. For the CDR3, the DNA is TGTGCCAGCAGCTTAGGGTTCAGGGAGTGGGAGACCCAGTACTTC.